The 18 T cell receptor beta chains reported below all come from one sample, sequenced in a study of T cells after yellow fever vaccination. TCRdb itself ran the 5' RACE reads through MiXCR, one entry per CDR3 protein. This table holds approximately 550,000 distinct CDR3 sequences, 15% to 20% found once. The specimen was PBMCs, collected 15 days after the yellow fever booster vaccination. These receptor sequences come from a man aged 30 to 39 who received the YFV17D yellow fever vaccine.

The J gene is TRBJ2-5, the V gene TRBV7-8; no reliable D call. Germline-derived CDR1 and CDR2 are SGHVS and FQNEAQ. Trimming took off 5 bases at V and 2 bases at J, with 15 bases between the two ends. The length of the CDR3 is 15 residues. CDR3: CASSVPLGTQETQYF. DNA for the CDR3: TGTGCCAGCAGCGTGCCCTTGGGAACTCAAGAGACCCAGTACTTC. The variable domain in full, with the rest retrieved from reference TRBV7-8 and TRBJ2-5, is GAGVSQSPRYKVAKRGQDVALRCDPISGHVSLFWYQQALGQGPEFLTYFQNEAQLDKSGLPSDRFFAERPEGSVSTLKIQRTQQEDSAVYLCASSVPLGTQETQYFGPGTRLLVL.

The chain is built from TRBV7-8 and TRBJ2-7; D is possibly TRBD1 (6 bases). Germline lookup yields CDR1 SGHVS and CDR2 FQNEAQ. CDR3 length equals 14 residues. V was trimmed by 6 bases and J by 5 bases, leaving 17 bases between them. CDR3 amino acids: CASSYNRARNEQYF. The CDR3 region has the DNA TGTGCCAGCAGTTACAACAGGGCGAGGAACGAGCAGTACTTC.

The J gene is TRBJ1-1, the V gene TRBV7-2; D is undetermined. The CDR3 runs 13 residues. Germline loops: CDR1 SGHTA, CDR2 FQGNSA. The ends were cut back, 7 bases at V and 4 bases at J, with 13 bases in the middle. Here the CDR3 reads CASNPLVSTEAFF. Here the CDR3 DNA reads TGTGCCAGCAACCCGCTGGTTAGCACTGAAGCTTTCTTT.

The gene calls are TRBV21-1 and TRBJ2-7. TRBV21-1 is a listed pseudogene. This CDR3 is built from 12 residues. The CDR3, as DNA: TGTGAACGAGAACCTACATCTTACGAGCAGTACTTC. The encoded protein is CEREPTSYEQYF.

The sample holds a few counts of this clonotype. This sequence joins TRBV4-2 and TRBJ2-2; D is possibly TRBD1 (6 bases). The CDR3 runs 16 residues. Germline values: CDR1 LGHNA, CDR2 YNFKEQ. Trimming removed 0 bases at V and 3 bases at J, with 11 bases between. DNA of the CDR3: TGTGCCAGCAGCCAAGAGATGGGACAAGACACCGGGGAGCTGTTTTTT. Translation gives CASSQEMGQDTGELFF.

J is TRBJ2-2 and V is TRBV6-5; D ambiguous. Between the trimmed V and J ends, which lost 5 bases and 7 bases, there was a span of 8 bases. Germline V gene sequence: CDR1 MNHEY, CDR2 SVGAGI. The CDR3 totals 12 residues. CDR3 loop: CASSPIGGELFF. DNA for the CDR3: TGTGCCAGCAGTCCCATAGGCGGGGAGCTGTTTTTT.

This clonotype was detected a few times. The V and J genes are TRBV5-1 and TRBJ2-1, with a possible D match to TRBD1 (5 bases). Looked up from germline, CDR1 is SGHRS and CDR2 is YFSETQ. The CDR3 is 13 amino acids. Trimming took off 0 bases at V and 12 bases at J, with 13 bases between the two ends. The CDR3 DNA reads TGCGCCAGCAGCTTGGCCTTGGCAGGGTGGCAGTTCTTC. Protein sequence: CASSLALAGWQFF.

This clonotype has just a few counts. CDR3 region: CASRRGVGELFF. The CDR3 region has the DNA TGTGCCAGCCGACGGGGGGTCGGGGAGCTGTTTTTT. The V call is TRBV7-2, the J call TRBJ2-2; 7 bases match TRBD2. V lost 8 bases to trimming and J lost 7 bases; unmatched junction nucleotides: 4. This CDR3 is 12 amino acids long. Germline CDR1 reads SGHTA; CDR2 reads FQGNSA.

The chain carries TRBV5-8 and TRBJ2-5; D not resolved. CDR1 and CDR2 from the germline V gene are SGHTS and YDEGEE. Between the trimmed V and J ends, which lost 0 bases and 5 bases, there was a span of 8 bases. The CDR3 is 13 amino acids. CDR3 in amino acids: CASSLVGWETQYF. DNA of the CDR3: TGTGCCAGCAGCTTGGTTGGGTGGGAGACCCAGTACTTC.

This clonotype showed up just a few times. The chain couples TRBV12-3 or TRBV12-4 to TRBJ2-3; possibly TRBD2 for D (5 bases). CDR3 length: 13 residues. The ends were cut back, 6 bases at V and 10 bases at J, with 17 bases in the middle. The CDR3 spells CASRPSSPGSQYF. The CDR3 DNA reads as TGTGCCAGCAGGCCCTCTAGCCCAGGATCGCAGTATTTT.

This clonotype was observed a handful of times. The chain couples TRBV6-5 to TRBJ2-2; TRBD2 agrees at 8 bases. Germline lookup yields CDR1 MNHEY and CDR2 SVGAGI. Trimming cost V 6 bases and J 6 bases; bases outside gene matches: 27. This CDR3 spans 21 amino acids. Here the CDR3 DNA reads TGTGCCAGCAGACCCCTCAGCTGGGGGGCGGGGGGACGGGAGGATTCCGGGGAGCTGTTTTTT. Its protein product is CASRPLSWGAGGREDSGELFF.

This clonotype was seen more than once but under ten times. The chain combines TRBV5-6 with TRBJ2-7; 8 bases match TRBD2. J gave up 2 bases and V 6 bases, and 10 bases lay outside the gene matches. From germline, CDR1 is SGHDT and CDR2 YYEEEE. The CDR3 covers 15 residues. The CDR3 reads CASTFTAGVTYEQYF. CDR3 nucleotide sequence: TGTGCCAGCACCTTTACAGCGGGGGTCACCTACGAGCAGTACTTC.

CDR3 DNA sequence: TGCGCCAGCAGCTTGGAGGCAGGGAGGGGTGAGCAGTTCTTC. This sequence encodes CASSLEAGRGEQFF. J is TRBJ2-1 and V is TRBV5-1; 7 nucleotides align to TRBD2. V trimming: 0 bases; J trimming: 9 bases; junction bases outside the gene matches: 6. Germline CDR1 SGHRS, CDR2 YFSETQ. The CDR3 length is 14 residues.

The J gene is TRBJ2-7, the V gene TRBV29-1; TRBD2 is a possible D gene (5 bases). Trimming left V 1 base short and J 5 bases short, with 9 bases between. This CDR3 comprises 12 residues. The V gene's germline CDR1 is SQVTM and CDR2 ANQGSEA. CDR3 region: CSVEGPADEQYF. CDR3 nucleotide sequence: TGCAGCGTTGAAGGGCCAGCGGACGAGCAGTACTTC.

There are a few counts of this clonotype. The V gene is TRBV2, the J gene TRBJ2-3; D remains unclear. The V gene lost 2 bases and the J gene lost 0 bases, with 12 bases spanning the gap. This CDR3 is 16 amino acids long. The germline V gene has CDR1 SNHLY and CDR2 FYNNEI. CDR3 amino acids: CASSELSAASTDTQYF. The CDR3 DNA sequence: TGTGCCAGCAGTGAACTTTCGGCGGCGAGCACAGATACGCAGTATTTT. Filled out from reference TRBV2 and TRBJ2-3, the complete variable domain reads EPEVTQTPSHQVTQMGQEVILRCVPISNHLYFYWYRQILGQKVEFLVSFYNNEISEKSEIFDDQFSVERPDGSNFTLKIRSTKLEDSAMYFCASSELSAASTDTQYFGPGTRLTVL.

This clonotype has a count of ten or more. J is TRBJ1-2 and V is TRBV7-2; D might be TRBD1 (5 bases). Trimming stripped 2 bases from V and 8 bases from J, with 6 bases between. In germline, CDR1 is SGHTA, CDR2 FQGNSA. The CDR3 extends over 11 amino acids. CDR3 in amino acids: CASSLPGGYTF. The CDR3 DNA is TGTGCCAGCAGCTTACCAGGGGGCTACACCTTC.

This clonotype has a handful of counts. The rearrangement joins TRBV6-5 to TRBJ2-3; no firm D call. Germline CDR1 and CDR2: MNHEY and SVGAGI. V dropped 2 bases and J dropped 6 bases, with 12 bases sitting between them. The CDR3 has 14 amino acids. In DNA form, the CDR3 reads TGTGCCAGCAGTTACCAGCGCTTCTCGGATACGCAGTATTTT. It encodes CASSYQRFSDTQYF.

V is TRBV12-5 and J is TRBJ2-1, with 8 bases fitting TRBD2. The CDR3 is made up of 18 amino acids. Per the germline V gene, CDR1 is LGHNT and CDR2 is FRNRAP. J lost 0 bases, V lost 7 bases, and 14 bases had no gene match. In nucleotides, the CDR3 is TGTGCTAGTGCCCTGACACTTACCGGGACTAGCTCCTACAATGAGCAGTTCTTC. Protein: CASALTLTGTSSYNEQFF.